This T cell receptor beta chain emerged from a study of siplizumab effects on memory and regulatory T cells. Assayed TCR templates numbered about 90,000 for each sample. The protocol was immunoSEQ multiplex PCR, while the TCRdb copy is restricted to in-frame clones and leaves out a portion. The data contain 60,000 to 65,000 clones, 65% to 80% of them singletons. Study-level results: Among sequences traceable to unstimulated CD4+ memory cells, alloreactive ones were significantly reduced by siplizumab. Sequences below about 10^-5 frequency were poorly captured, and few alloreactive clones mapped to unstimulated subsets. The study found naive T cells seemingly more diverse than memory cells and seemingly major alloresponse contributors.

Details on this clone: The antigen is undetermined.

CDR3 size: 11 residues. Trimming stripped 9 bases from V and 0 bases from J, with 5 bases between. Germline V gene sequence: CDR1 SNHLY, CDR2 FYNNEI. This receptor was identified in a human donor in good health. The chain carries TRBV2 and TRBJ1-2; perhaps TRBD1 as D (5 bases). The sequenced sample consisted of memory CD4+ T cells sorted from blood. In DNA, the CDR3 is TGTGCCAGGGGGGCTAACTATGGCTACACCTTC. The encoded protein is CARGANYGYTF.